The 15 T cell receptor beta chains reported below all come from one sample, sequenced in a study of regulatory T cells in long-lasting Graves disease. This sample's time point: newly diagnosed GD, antithyroid drugs for less than 3 months. PBMC RNA served as the TCR library source. Researchers made TCR beta libraries by using iRepertoire HTBI primers and running Arm-PCR on CDR3 regions. TCRdb re-derived calls from the multiplex PCR reads in MiXCR, one entry per CDR3 protein. The table lists about 350,000 distinct CDR3 sequences, 15% to 20% of them singletons. These data are also associated with another study on T cells in Graves' hyperthyroidism and ophthalmopathy.

The sample here was peripheral blood mononuclear cells (PBMCs), taken at new diagnosis, from a patient treated with antithyroid drugs. The receptors derive from a woman younger than 30 with Graves disease.

This clonotype came up many times. The chain carries TRBV12-3 or TRBV12-4 and TRBJ2-1; D is uncertain. V gave up 2 bases and J gave up 9 bases, with 8 bases separating them. The CDR3 consists of 12 residues. Here the CDR3 DNA reads TGTGCCAGCAGTTTAACGGCATCTGAGCAGTTCTTC. This codes for CASSLTASEQFF.

Ten or more counts support this clonotype. The chain combines TRBV7-2 with TRBJ2-3, with TRBD2 as a possible D gene (5 bases). V lost 5 bases and J 2 bases, leaving 11 bases between the germline ends. The CDR3 covers 14 residues. Per germline, CDR1 SGHTA and CDR2 FQGNSA. The CDR3 loop is CASSRSGNTDTQYF. CDR3 DNA sequence: TGTGCCAGCAGCCGATCCGGGAACACAGATACGCAGTATTTT.

This clonotype was counted ten times or more. The chain uses TRBV10-2 and TRBJ2-5; D is possibly TRBD1 (6 bases). The V and J ends lost 2 bases and 3 bases respectively, with 10 bases between them. The CDR3 contains 14 residues. The V gene's germline CDR1 is WSHSY and CDR2 SAAADI. The CDR3 protein is CASSEGTQKETQYF. The DNA for the CDR3 is TGCGCCAGCAGTGAGGGGACACAGAAAGAGACCCAGTACTTC.

As concerns this clonotype: Germline and junction disagree at one end, which may indicate a read error. The CDR3 region is CASGEGVYSNQPQHF. CDR3 DNA sequence: TGTGCCAGCGGTGAAGGAGTTTATAGCAATCAGCCCCAGCATTTT. The chain links TRBV2 to TRBJ1-5; D gene unclear. Germline CDR1 reads SNHLY; CDR2 reads FYNNEI. CDR3 length: 15 amino acids.

This clonotype was counted between two and nine times. The chain carries TRBV6-1 and TRBJ2-2; tentative D call: TRBD2 (7 bases). The CDR3 is made up of 15 amino acids. The germline V gene encodes CDR1 MNHNS and CDR2 SASEGT. Trimming cost V 8 bases and J 0 bases, with 13 bases left between them. DNA of the CDR3: TGTGCCAGCCGACGGGGGGCCTCGAACACCGGGGAGCTGTTTTTT. It translates to CASRRGASNTGELFF.

This clonotype was seen many times. The gene calls are TRBV10-3 and TRBJ2-1; TRBD2 matches at 15 bases. Germline values: CDR1 ENHRY, CDR2 SYGVKD. This CDR3 has 16 amino acids. Losses at the gene ends were 3 bases for V and 6 bases for J; bases not matched to a gene: 3. The CDR3 nucleotides read TGTGCCATCAGTGAAAAGGGACTAGCGGGGGGCAATGAGCAGTTCTTC. This encodes CAISEKGLAGGNEQFF.

This clonotype was observed a handful of times. Germline and junction disagree at one end, which may indicate a read error. This rearrangement joins TRBV29-1 to TRBJ1-6; tentatively, D is TRBD1 (5 bases). The germline V gene has CDR1 SQVTM and CDR2 ANQGSEA. The CDR3 has 18 residues. For the CDR3, the DNA is TGCAGCGTTGACACGGGACTCCCCGGGAGCTCCTATAATTCGCCCCTCCACTTT. Its translation: CSVDTGLPGSSYNSPLHF.

This sequence joins TRBV5-4 and TRBJ2-1, with D perhaps TRBD1 or TRBD2 (5 bases each). The length of the CDR3 is 13 residues. The V end was cut by 3 bases, the J end by 12 bases, with 16 bases between. The V gene's germline CDR1 is SGHNT and CDR2 YYREEE (reference sequence). The CDR3 loop reads CASSSNRDQGQFF. CDR3 DNA sequence: TGTGCCAGCAGCTCTAACCGGGACCAAGGGCAGTTCTTC.

The chain has TRBV11-2 and TRBJ2-1; 10 nucleotides align to TRBD2. Unmatched junction bases numbered 12, after V lost 8 bases and J lost 8 bases. The CDR3 covers 15 residues. CDR1 is SGHAT and CDR2 is FQNNGV in the germline V gene. The CDR3 region is CASLGASGSRDEQFF. The CDR3, as DNA: TGTGCCAGCCTTGGTGCTAGCGGGAGCCGGGATGAGCAGTTCTTC.

Many counts were recorded for this clonotype. The J gene is TRBJ2-7, the V gene TRBV28, with D uncertain. V was trimmed by 5 bases and J by 5 bases, leaving 4 bases between them. Germline V CDR1 and CDR2: MDHEN, SYDVKM. CDR3 length equals 10 residues. The CDR3 DNA reads as TGTGCCAGCAGTCCAAACGAGCAGTACTTC. This translates into CASSPNEQYF.

About this clonotype: A far larger clone is just one base off, so this is likely a read error. This rearrangement joins TRBV2 to TRBJ1-1, with a tentative D call TRBD1 (5 bases). The CDR3 extends over 16 amino acids. In germline, CDR1 is SNHLY, CDR2 FYNNEI. Trimming took off 6 bases at V and 1 base at J, with 18 bases between the two ends. CDR3 loop: CASSPRSGVENTEAFF. The CDR3 region has the DNA TGTGCCAGCAGCCCCCGGTCGGGGGTAGAGAACACTGAAGCTTTCTTT.

This clonotype was found a few times. V gene TRBV20-1 combines with J gene TRBJ2-1, with 13 bases lining up with TRBD2. V was pared by 0 bases and J by 4 bases, with 18 bases of the junction left unmatched. This CDR3 spans 21 amino acids. Germline lookup yields CDR1 DFQATT and CDR2 SNEGSKA (reference sequence). The CDR3 DNA sequence: TGCAGTGCTAGAGATGTAGGAACTAGCGGGAGGGTATCCCCCCTTTACAATGAGCAGTTCTTC. It specifies CSARDVGTSGRVSPLYNEQFF.

This clonotype has a count of ten or more. The rearrangement links TRBV6-1 to TRBJ1-2; TRBD1 aligns across 8 bases. With V trimmed by 6 bases and J by 2 bases, 5 bases remained unmatched. Germline CDR1 reads MNHNS; CDR2 reads SASEGT. The CDR3 has 14 amino acids. CDR3 DNA sequence: TGTGCCAGCAGAGGGACAGGTTTCAACTATGGCTACACCTTC. Its protein is CASRGTGFNYGYTF.

This clonotype occurred many times. J is TRBJ2-5 and V is TRBV3-1; tentative D call: TRBD1 (6 bases). The CDR3 runs to 18 residues. Germline CDR1 and CDR2: LGHDT and YNNKEL (reference sequence). V dropped 2 bases and J dropped 3 bases, with 22 bases sitting between them. DNA for the CDR3: TGTGCCAGCAGCCAATGGGCTGGGGTGGGCAGGGGTAAAGAGACCCAGTACTTC. Residues: CASSQWAGVGRGKETQYF.

This clonotype has ten or more counts. The CDR3 DNA follows: TGTGCCAGCAGAAGACTTGCCCGGGGTGACACCGGGGAGCTGTTTTTT. Amino acid sequence: CASRRLARGDTGELFF. J is TRBJ2-2 and V is TRBV6-1; the D gene is possibly TRBD2 (5 bases). The CDR3 is 16 residues long. Trimming took off 6 bases at V and 3 bases at J, with 17 bases between the two ends. CDR1 is MNHNS, CDR2 SASEGT, per germline.